The T cell receptor beta chain under discussion was sequenced for a study of CD4 T cells in relation to SARS-CoV-2 and coronaviruses. The repertoire was sequenced with immunoSEQ multiplex PCR; TCRdb's copy has only in-frame clones and lacks some. The sample holds 40,000 or so clones; roughly 85% are singletons and the top ten take 3.5% to 5.5%. CDR1 and CDR2 from the germline V gene are SNHLY and FYNNEI. The CDR3 has 12 residues. Trimming took off 6 bases at V and 3 bases at J, with 8 bases between the two ends. Comments on this clone: Its antigen is as yet unknown.

The sample taken for sequencing was naive CD4+ T cells from PBMCs, cultured in vitro. Noted subset: naive CD4+ T cells isolated by negative enrichment. The TCR sequence derives from an adult with COVID-19. The chain uses TRBV2 and TRBJ2-5; D is possibly TRBD1 (6 bases). CDR3 bases: TGTGCCAGCAGCCGACAGGAAGAGACCCAGTACTTC. Its translation: CASSRQEETQYF.